The source of this TCR beta chain is a study of T cells in Graves' hyperthyroidism and ophthalmopathy. The sample of blood was obtained at first hyperthyroidism diagnosis (before any ophthalmopathy symptoms). The CDR3 regions of TCR beta were amplified from RNA transcripts. HTBI primers were used for first-round RT-PCR of the TCR CDR3. One entry per CDR3 protein, called by TCRdb with MiXCR from the multiplex PCR reads. The sample holds under 300,000 distinct CDR3 sequences, less than 30% seen once. This clonotype was observed many times. Its antigen is still unknown. Overall study results and limits: The model made its ophthalmopathy prediction, and onset followed a median roughly six months later.

This CDR3 spans 14 amino acids. Trimming pared 3 bases from V and 11 bases from J, leaving 19 bases between. From germline, CDR1 is MDHEN and CDR2 SYDVKM. The TCR originated in a man aged 35 to 55 with Graves' hyperthyroidism that later progressed to Graves' ophthalmopathy. This chain joins TRBV28 and TRBJ1-1, with D possibly being TRBD1 (6 bases). The sequencing sample was made of blood. This chain's CDR3 is CASSFTGPGGGAFF. CDR3 in DNA: TGTGCCAGCAGTTTTACAGGGCCGGGGGGAGGGGCTTTCTTT.